This T cell receptor (beta chain) appears in the sequencing data of a study of blood T cell repertoires in COVID-19. Study at large: Researchers got acute and convalescent COVID-19 samples from the United States, Italy and Spain. The analysed material was cDNA or gDNA that came from T cells, B-cell-depleted T cells, or PBMCs.

This CDR3 contains 16 residues. Unmatched junction bases numbered 14, after V lost 4 bases and J lost 7 bases. Germline loops: CDR1 SGHTS, CDR2 YDEGEE. In the study's own analysis: The authors estimated nucleated cell counts from reference gene primer amplification. Assay used: immunoSEQ multiplex PCR; TCRdb lists only in-frame clones, some missing. That table is the source of V, J and clone size, and D and trimming were worked out from the DNA. This table holds roughly 200,000 clones, roughly 85% found once. Material for sequencing was peripheral blood. The TCR comes from a man in his 60s with active or convalescent COVID-19. The V gene is TRBV5-8, the J gene TRBJ2-1, with 7 bases identical to TRBD1. The CDR3 spells CASSATGATLHNEQFF. As DNA, the CDR3 is TGTGCCAGCAGCGCAACAGGGGCCACTCTTCATAATGAGCAGTTCTTC.